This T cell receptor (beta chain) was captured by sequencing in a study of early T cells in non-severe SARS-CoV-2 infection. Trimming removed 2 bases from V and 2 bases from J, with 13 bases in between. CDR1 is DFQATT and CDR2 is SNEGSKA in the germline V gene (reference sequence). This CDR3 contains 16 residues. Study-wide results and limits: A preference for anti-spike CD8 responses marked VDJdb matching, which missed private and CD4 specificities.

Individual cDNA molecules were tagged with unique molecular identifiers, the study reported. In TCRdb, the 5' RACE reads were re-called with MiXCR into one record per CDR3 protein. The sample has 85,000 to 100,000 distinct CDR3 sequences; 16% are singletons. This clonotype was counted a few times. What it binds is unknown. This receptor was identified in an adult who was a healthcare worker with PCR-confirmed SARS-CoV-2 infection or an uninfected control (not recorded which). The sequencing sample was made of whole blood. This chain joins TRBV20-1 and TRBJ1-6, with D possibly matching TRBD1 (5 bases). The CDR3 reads CSARSRGATYNSPLHF. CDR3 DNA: TGCAGTGCTAGATCTCGCGGGGCCACCTATAATTCACCCCTCCACTTT.